A selection of T cell receptor beta chains follows, all from one sample in a study of control samples from healthy donors and cancer patients. Libraries were prepared by immunoSEQ multiplex PCR; TCRdb keeps only in-frame clonotypes and omits some of them. This table holds approximately 70,000 clones, approximately 84% found once. The sequenced sample was blood. These receptors were taken from a man over 45 in good health. Each CDR3 is given with its conserved first and last residue. The D gene is left open where the match is weak. Clone size, where shown, is once, few, many, or a class for clones that have expanded.

J gene	D gene	V gene	clone size	CDR3 DNA	CDR3 protein
TRBJ2-5	.	TRBV7-7	.	TGTGCCAGCAGCTTGAGGGTTCAAGAGACCCAGTACTTC	CASSLRVQETQYF
TRBJ1-1	TRBD1	TRBV9	.	TGTGCCAGCAGCGTAGAGGAAGGGACAGATATGAACACTGAAGCTTTCTTT	CASSVEEGTDMNTEAFF
TRBJ2-1	.	TRBV12-3/TRBV12-4	once	TGTGCCAGCAGCCATTCAGATGAGCAGTTCTTC	CASSHSDEQFF
TRBJ1-2	.	TRBV5-4	.	TGTGCCAGCAGCTTGGCTGGGACGGGCTATGGCTACACCTTC	CASSLAGTGYGYTF
TRBJ1-6	.	TRBV27	.	TGTGCCAGCAGTTTCTCACAGGTTAACTATAATTCACCCCTCCACTTT	CASSFSQVNYNSPLHF
TRBJ2-3	.	TRBV9	once	TGTGCCAGCAGCGTTGGGGTTTTCAACACAGATACGCAGTATTTT	CASSVGVFNTDTQYF
TRBJ2-7	.	TRBV21-1	.	TGTGCCAGCAGCCCTCGGGGCCCTTCCTACGGGCAGTACTTC	CASSPRGPSYGQYF
TRBJ2-3	.	TRBV9	.	TGTGCCAGCAGCGGTCGGGGGATCGTCCCAGATACGCAGTATTTT	CASSGRGIVPDTQYF
TRBJ2-3	TRBD2	TRBV5-1	.	TGCGCCAGCAGCCCCGCGGGGGGTGCAGATACGCAGTATTTT	CASSPAGGADTQYF
TRBJ1-2	TRBD1	TRBV29-1	.	TGCAGCGGATTACAGGGGCATGGCTACACCTTC	CSGLQGHGYTF
TRBJ2-2	TRBD1	TRBV30	once	TGTGCCTGGAGCTCCGGACAGGGGGCGAGTGGAGCCGGGGAGCTGTTTTTT	CAWSSGQGASGAGELFF
TRBJ1-1	TRBD1	TRBV7-9	.	TGTGCCAGCAGCCCTTCTACAGGGGTGAGTGAAGCTTTCTTT	CASSPSTGVSEAFF
TRBJ1-2	.	TRBV12-3/TRBV12-4	few	TGTGCCAGCAGTGTCGGGACCCTCTATGGCTACACCTTC	CASSVGTLYGYTF
TRBJ2-5	.	TRBV6-2/TRBV6-3	.	TGTGCCGGCAGTGCGCTTCCGGGACGTGGGGATAAAGAGACCCAGTACTTC	CAGSALPGRGDKETQYF
TRBJ2-5	.	TRBV7-2	.	TGTGCCAGCAGCAAAGACCTTCAATGGACCCAGTACTTC	CASSKDLQWTQYF
TRBJ2-7	.	TRBV19	.	TGTGCCAGTTCGGTGGACACCCCAGGGGAGCAGTACTTC	CASSVDTPGEQYF
TRBJ2-7	TRBD2	TRBV7-2	.	TGTGCCAGCAGCACACTTGGACTAGAATCTGACGAGCAGTACTTC	CASSTLGLESDEQYF
TRBJ1-1	.	TRBV7-6	.	TGTGCCAGCAGCGTTGGGGAGAGCACTGAAGCTTTCTTT	CASSVGESTEAFF
TRBJ1-5	TRBD1	TRBV5-5	.	TGTGCCAGCAGCTCGGGACAGACAGTCAATCAGCCCCAGCATTTT	CASSSGQTVNQPQHF
TRBJ1-4	TRBD1	TRBV9	.	TGTGCCAGCAGCCTGACAGGGAGGGAAAATGAAAAACTGTTTTTT	CASSLTGRENEKLFF
TRBJ2-7	TRBD1	TRBV9	.	TGTGCCAGCAGCCTTACAGGGGAGTTAATTTCCTACGAGCAGTACTTC	CASSLTGELISYEQYF
TRBJ2-1	TRBD2	TRBV27	.	TGTGCCAGCAGGGGACTAGCGGGAGGTACCTACAATGAGCAGTTCTTC	CASRGLAGGTYNEQFF
TRBJ1-5	.	TRBV24-1	.	TGTGCCACCAGTGATTTTAGGGGGGAAGGTCAGCCCCAGCATTTT	CATSDFRGEGQPQHF
TRBJ1-5	.	TRBV5-1	.	TGCGCCAGCAGCCCAGGAGGGGGGAGCAATCAGCCCCAGCATTTT	CASSPGGGSNQPQHF
TRBJ1-3	.	TRBV28	.	TGTGCCAGCAGTTTGGGGGGAGGGGCTGGAAACACCATATATTTT	CASSLGGGAGNTIYF
TRBJ1-1	.	TRBV19	.	TGTGCCAGTAGCGCTGACGGGCTGTTTTATATCATGAACACTGAAGCTTTCTTT	CASSADGLFYIMNTEAFF
TRBJ1-4	.	TRBV2	.	TGTGCCAGCAGTGAAGTTAGAAAACTGTTTTTT	CASSEVRKLFF
TRBJ1-1	.	TRBV7-2	few	TGTGCCAGCAGCTTAATTCCAAGGCAAGAAGCTTTCTTT	CASSLIPRQEAFF
TRBJ1-2	TRBD1	TRBV7-2	.	TGTGCCAGCAGCTTAACGGACAGGGCCGGCTACACCTTC	CASSLTDRAGYTF
TRBJ2-5	.	TRBV7-9	.	TGTGCCAGCGGGAAACTCGCGACAGGGGAGGGGACCCAGTACTTC	CASGKLATGEGTQYF
TRBJ1-5	.	TRBV28	.	TGTGCCAGCAGTCCCCAGGTCGGAAGCAATCAGCCCCAGCATTTT	CASSPQVGSNQPQHF
TRBJ1-3	.	TRBV3-1/TRBV3-2	.	TGTGCCAGCAGCCAACCGGCTGGAAACACCATATATTTT	CASSQPAGNTIYF
TRBJ2-1	TRBD2	TRBV9	.	TGTGCCAGCAGCGTAGCAACGGGGGGACCATTTGAGCAGTTCTTC	CASSVATGGPFEQFF
TRBJ2-5	.	TRBV15	.	TGTGCCACCAGCAGAGATATGATGGCCCAGGGGTACTTC	CATSRDMMAQGYF
TRBJ1-1	.	TRBV5-5	few	TGTGCCAGCAGGCCAGGGAACACTGAAGCTTTCTTT	CASRPGNTEAFF
TRBJ2-1	.	TRBV4-3	.	TGCGCCAGCAGCCAAGAGCTGCAGAGCTACAATGAGCAGTTCTTC	CASSQELQSYNEQFF
TRBJ1-5	.	TRBV27	.	TGTGCCAGCAGCCTTGGCCGAGGGTATAGCAATCAGCCCCAGCATTTT	CASSLGRGYSNQPQHF
TRBJ2-5	.	TRBV14	.	TGTGCCAGCAGCCCCCTGTCCCCCCTAGAGACCCAGTACTTC	CASSPLSPLETQYF
TRBJ1-1	.	TRBV7-9	once	TGTGCCAGCAGCGTCTTTCGGGGTTGGCCCACTGAAGCTTTCTTT	CASSVFRGWPTEAFF
TRBJ1-3	.	TRBV6-6	.	TGTGCCAGCACCCCCGGCAGGGGTGCTGGAAACACCATATATTTT	CASTPGRGAGNTIYF
TRBJ1-6	.	TRBV5-1	.	TGCGCCAGCAGCTTATTCTTTGGTAATTCACCCCTCCACTTT	CASSLFFGNSPLHF